This T cell receptor (beta chain) stems from a study of blood T cell repertoires in COVID-19. The wider study: COVID-19 samples from acute and convalescent phases originated in the United States, Italy and Spain.

Deletions cut 0 bases from V and 6 bases from J, with 14 bases between. The CDR3 sequence is 15 residues long. The germline CDR1 and CDR2 sequences are LGHNA and YNFKEQ. The data were produced by immunoSEQ multiplex PCR, yet TCRdb's version contains in-frame clones alone and is incomplete. The sample includes approximately 230,000 clones, 80% to 85% seen only once; the top ten take approximately 20%. The genes are TRBV4-2 and TRBJ2-5; no firm D call. This clonotype originated in a man aged 25-45 years with active or convalescent COVID-19. The sequencing input was peripheral blood. The CDR3 loop reads CASSQDLGSRQTQYF. CDR3 bases: TGTGCCAGCAGCCAAGATCTTGGTAGCCGTCAGACCCAGTACTTC.